What follows are 12 T cell receptor beta chains derived from one specimen sequenced in a study of OX40 agonist ivuxolimab in advanced cancers. TCRdb's copy holds only in-frame clones and misses some; the assay was immunoSEQ multiplex PCR. This table has some 63,000 clones, approximately 94% appearing once. Sequenced material: CD4+ or CD8+ T cells sorted from blood, taken in a trial of the OX40 agonist ivuxolimab. The receptor source for this set is an adult with an advanced solid tumor such as melanoma, head and neck, liver or kidney cancer.

The chain is built from TRBV7-2 and TRBJ2-7, with D unresolved. Trimming took 2 bases from V and 4 from J, leaving 9 bases between them. CDR3 size: 13 residues. Germline assignment: CDR1 SGHTA and CDR2 FQGNSA. The CDR3 bases are TGTGCCAGCAGCTTAAGCCCTCGTTACGAGCAGTACTTC. Protein sequence: CASSLSPRYEQYF. Complete variable domain (other parts from reference TRBV7-2 and TRBJ2-7): GAGVSQSPSNKVTEKGKDVELRCDPISGHTALYWYRQSLGQGLEFLIYFQGNSAPDKSGLPSDRFSAERTGGSVSTLTIQRTQQEDSAVYLCASSLSPRYEQYFGPGTRLTVT.

The chain combines TRBV15 with TRBJ2-7, with 7 bases identical to TRBD2. Germline V gives CDR1 LNHNV, CDR2 YYDKDF (reference sequence). The CDR3 totals 16 residues. V was clipped by 6 bases and J by 9 bases; unmatched bases: 20. CDR3 sequence: CATSPPGGPNFGVQYF. CDR3 in DNA: TGTGCCACCAGTCCCCCGGGGGGACCGAACTTCGGTGTGCAGTACTTC.

As for this clone: Relative to the germline gene, one junction end is altered; a read error may explain this. V gene TRBV6-5 combines with J gene TRBJ1-4; TRBD1 matches 10 bases. CDR1 MNHEY and CDR2 SVGAGI come from the germline V gene. The CDR3 totals 15 residues. This CDR3 reads CASSYFPGQGGPTHF. Written as DNA, the CDR3 is TGTGCCAGCAGTTACTTTCCCGGACAGGGGGGACCTACGCATTTT.

The genes are TRBV7-3 and TRBJ2-7, with 7 bases lining up with TRBD1. Per the germline V gene, CDR1 is SGHTA and CDR2 is FQGTGA. The CDR3 consists of 15 residues. V lost 0 bases, J lost 1 base, and 3 bases stayed unmatched. The CDR3 coding sequence is TGTGCCAGCAGCTTAACAGGGGGCGCTTCCTACGAGCAGTACTTC. Residues: CASSLTGGASYEQYF.

The CDR3 sequence: CASSARTSGLRDTQYF. Written as DNA, the CDR3 is TGCGCCAGCAGCGCTCGGACTAGCGGACTCCGGGATACGCAGTATTTT. The V gene is TRBV4-3, the J gene TRBJ2-3; 10 bases align to TRBD2. J gave up 6 bases and V 5 bases, and 11 bases lay outside the gene matches. Germline lookup yields CDR1 LGHNA and CDR2 YSLEER. The CDR3 has 16 amino acids.

The CDR3 spells CASSLTWVNNEQFF. DNA of the CDR3: TGTGCCAGCAGCCTGACTTGGGTTAACAATGAGCAGTTCTTC. The chain joins TRBV5-6 to TRBJ2-1, with D uncertain. The CDR3 is made up of 14 amino acids. CDR1 is SGHDT, CDR2 YYEEEE, per germline. V was trimmed by 4 bases and J by 5 bases, leaving 13 bases between them.

This chain joins TRBV27 and TRBJ2-1; D is possibly TRBD1 (5 bases). Germline V gives CDR1 MNHEY, CDR2 SMNVEV (reference sequence). Deletions cut 2 bases from V and 8 bases from J, with 13 bases between. This CDR3 spans 14 amino acids. The CDR3 spells CASSLARAPDEQFF. The CDR3 region has the DNA TGTGCCAGCAGTTTAGCCAGGGCGCCCGATGAGCAGTTCTTC.

This clone was seen only once. V is TRBV30 and J is TRBJ2-7; TRBD2 is a possible D gene (5 bases). Trimming shortened V by 2 bases and J by 2 bases, and 13 bases separated the two germline ends. CDR3 size: 14 residues. The germline V gene encodes CDR1 GTSNPN and CDR2 SVGIG (reference sequence). The CDR3 DNA follows: TGTGCCTGGAGTATCAGCGGAAAAACCTACGAGCAGTACTTC. Its translation: CAWSISGKTYEQYF. Supplemented by reference TRBV30 and TRBJ2-7, the full variable domain reads SQTIHQWPATLVQPVGSPLSLECTVEGTSNPNLYWYRQAAGRGLQLLFYSVGIGQISSEVPQNLSASRPQDRQFILSSKKLLLSDSGFYLCAWSISGKTYEQYFGPGTRLTVT.

This clone was observed a few times. The rearrangement links TRBV7-9 to TRBJ2-1; TRBD2 aligns across 12 bases. Germline CDR1 and CDR2: SEHNR and FQNEAQ (reference sequence). CDR3 length: 15 residues. Germline trimming cut 5 bases from V and 5 bases from J; bases unmatched to any gene: 4. CDR3 in amino acids: CASSTTSGSDNEQFF. The CDR3, as DNA: TGTGCCAGCAGCACGACTAGCGGGAGTGACAATGAGCAGTTCTTC.

The chain couples TRBV5-5 to TRBJ2-1; TRBD2 matches 8 bases. V dropped 2 bases and J dropped 7; count of bases not matched to a gene: 8. The CDR3 runs to 15 residues. Looked up from germline, CDR1 is SGHKS and CDR2 is YYEKEE (reference sequence). The CDR3 loop reads CASSFGRAIANEQFF. DNA of the CDR3: TGTGCCAGCAGCTTCGGGAGGGCCATTGCGAATGAGCAGTTCTTC.

The chain employs TRBV27 and TRBJ1-2; unclear D gene. Germline loops: CDR1 MNHEY, CDR2 SMNVEV (reference sequence). Trimming cost V 2 bases and J 4 bases, with 11 bases left between them. The length of the CDR3 is 14 residues. CDR3 protein: CASSLSAGFYGYTF. DNA of the CDR3: TGTGCCAGCAGTTTAAGTGCAGGCTTCTATGGCTACACCTTC.

The chain carries TRBV27 and TRBJ2-1; 9 bases agree with TRBD2. CDR3 length: 15 amino acids. The germline V gene has CDR1 MNHEY and CDR2 SMNVEV (reference sequence). V was clipped by 6 bases and J by 2 bases; unmatched bases: 5. The CDR3 protein is CASSLSGSPYNEQFF. The CDR3 nucleotides are TGTGCCAGCAGCCTTAGCGGGAGCCCCTACAATGAGCAGTTCTTC.